These 24 T cell receptor beta chains originate from one sample sequenced in a study of cytomegalovirus exposure and HLA in healthy donors. Amplification used 60 Vbeta primers and 13 Jbeta primers. Repertoires were generated with immunoSEQ multiplex PCR, while TCRdb's copy carries only in-frame clones and drops some. The top ten clones hold 2.9% of a sample with tens of thousands of clones, 70% to 85% of them seen once. Material for sequencing was PBMCs. The receptor source for this set is a man in his forties or fifties in good health and CMV-seronegative.

The chain carries TRBV6-5 and TRBJ2-3; the match to TRBD2 covers 8 bases. This CDR3 contains 13 residues. Germline trimming cut 8 bases from V and 4 bases from J; bases unmatched to any gene: 5. The germline gives CDR1 MNHEY, CDR2 SVGAGI. In DNA, the CDR3 is TGTGCCAGCCGGACTAGCCTCCCAGATACGCAGTATTTT. Translating it yields CASRTSLPDTQYF.

This chain joins TRBV15 and TRBJ1-4, with no clear D. Trimming cost V 2 bases and J 7 bases, with 14 bases left between them. CDR1 is LNHNV and CDR2 is YYDKDF in the germline V gene (reference sequence). The CDR3 has 15 amino acids. As DNA, the CDR3 is TGTGCCACCAGCAGATCAGGCCCTGGGAGTGAAAAACTGTTTTTT. Encoded protein: CATSRSGPGSEKLFF.

The chain has TRBV19 and TRBJ1-5; D gene ambiguous. The CDR3 is made up of 16 amino acids. CDR1 and CDR2 (germline): LNHDA, SQIVND (reference sequence). With 0 bases removed from V and 2 bases from J, the gap between germline ends came to 11 bases. CDR3 coding DNA: TGTGCCAGTAGTATAGAGAACAGTTTAGGCAATCAGCCCCAGCATTTT. Translated: CASSIENSLGNQPQHF.

This sequence joins TRBV11-2 and TRBJ1-1; the D is unclear. From germline, CDR1 is SGHAT and CDR2 FQNNGV. V was clipped by 5 bases and J by 2 bases, with 9 bases between them. This CDR3 spans 13 amino acids. The CDR3 reads CASSRTVNTEAFF. In DNA form, the CDR3 reads TGTGCCAGCAGCCGTACAGTCAACACTGAAGCTTTCTTT.

The chain recombines TRBV30 with TRBJ1-3; D ambiguous. V was trimmed by 2 bases and J by 0 bases, leaving 8 bases between them. This CDR3 is 14 amino acids long. CDR1 and CDR2 from the germline V gene are GTSNPN and SVGIG (reference sequence). This CDR3 is CAWSRATSGNTIYF. CDR3 coding DNA: TGTGCCTGGAGTAGAGCCACCTCTGGAAACACCATATATTTT.

The rearrangement links TRBV4-2 to TRBJ2-1; TRBD2 matches 11 bases. The CDR3 totals 16 residues. V lost 3 bases, J lost 9 bases, and 10 bases stayed unmatched. Per germline, CDR1 LGHNA and CDR2 YNFKEQ. CDR3 DNA: TGTGCCAGCAGCCATAAACTAGCGGGGGTTCCGTGTGAGCAGTTCTTC. Translation gives CASSHKLAGVPCEQFF.

CDR3 bases: TGTGCCAGCAGCTTAGCTGGCAGGGTAGCCGGCTATGGCAATCAGCCCCAGCATTTT. Its protein is CASSLAGRVAGYGNQPQHF. This chain joins TRBV7-8 and TRBJ1-5; possible D gene TRBD1, 5 bases. This CDR3 has 19 amino acids. Trimming shortened V by 0 bases and J by 2 bases, and 20 bases separated the two germline ends. Germline assignment: CDR1 SGHVS and CDR2 FQNEAQ. Supplemented by reference TRBV7-8 and TRBJ1-5, the full variable domain reads GAGVSQSPRYKVAKRGQDVALRCDPISGHVSLFWYQQALGQGPEFLTYFQNEAQLDKSGLPSDRFFAERPEGSVSTLKIQRTQQEDSAVYLCASSLAGRVAGYGNQPQHFGDGTRLSIL.

The chain joins TRBV19 to TRBJ1-2; no clear D gene. CDR3 length: 13 residues. Looked up from germline, CDR1 is LNHDA and CDR2 is SQIVND (reference sequence). Trimming removed 7 bases at V and 9 bases at J, with 18 bases between. The DNA for the CDR3 is TGTGCCAGTAAGTTGGCAGCGGTGTCGAGCTACACCTTC. This codes for CASKLAAVSSYTF.

The J gene is TRBJ2-5, the V gene TRBV5-1; TRBD2 agrees at 7 bases. The DNA end is more similar to TRBJ2-7, so the J call may be wrong. Germline V gene lookup returns CDR1 SGHRS and CDR2 YFSETQ. The CDR3 totals 14 residues. The CDR3 region is CASSLARGGYEQYF. The CDR3 DNA sequence: TGCGCCAGCAGCTTGGCTCGGGGAGGGTACGAGCAGTACTTC.

The V call is TRBV6-5, the J call TRBJ2-1, with 7 bases identical to TRBD1. V was pared by 2 bases and J by 4 bases, with 5 bases of the junction left unmatched. The CDR3 consists of 15 residues. The V gene's germline CDR1 is MNHEY and CDR2 SVGAGI. In nucleotides, the CDR3 is TGTGCCAGCAGTTACAAGGGACAGCCGTACAATGAGCAGTTCTTC. Its protein product is CASSYKGQPYNEQFF.

This clone was counted a single time. The chain uses TRBV5-5 and TRBJ2-7; 8 bases fit TRBD1. The CDR3 contains 14 residues. The germline V gene encodes CDR1 SGHKS and CDR2 YYEKEE (reference sequence). The V gene end was trimmed by 3 bases and the J gene end by 6 bases; junction bases not matched to a gene: 8. The CDR3 loop reads CASSWTGNRREQYF. The CDR3 DNA follows: TGTGCCAGCAGCTGGACAGGGAATAGGCGCGAGCAGTACTTC. Looking up the rest from reference TRBV5-5 and TRBJ2-7 gives the full variable domain: DAGVTQSPTHLIKTRGQQVTLRCSPISGHKSVSWYQQVLGQGPQFIFQYYEKEERGRGNFPDRFSARQFPNYSSELNVNALLLGDSALYLCASSWTGNRREQYFGPGTRLTVT.

The V call is TRBV19, the J call TRBJ1-1; 7 bases are a match to TRBD1. CDR1 is LNHDA and CDR2 is SQIVND in the germline V gene (reference sequence). Germline trimming cut 6 bases from V and 11 bases from J; bases unmatched to any gene: 12. The CDR3 spans 13 residues. The CDR3 nucleotides read TGTGCCAGTAGCCCACCTCCAGGGGGGAGGGCTTTCTTT. It codes for CASSPPPGGRAFF.

The chain is built from TRBV10-2 and TRBJ2-2; perhaps TRBD1 as D (5 bases). The CDR3 consists of 15 residues. The germline CDR1 and CDR2 sequences are WSHSY and SAAADI. V dropped 2 bases and J dropped 5 bases, with 12 bases sitting between them. CDR3 nucleotides: TGCGCCAGCAGTGAGATAGGGGCGACTACCGGGGAGCTGTTTTTT. Protein sequence: CASSEIGATTGELFF.

The chain uses TRBV11-3 and TRBJ2-7; D remains unclear. This CDR3 is built from 13 residues. The V end lost 1 base, the J end lost 3 bases, and 7 bases lay between the germline ends. The germline gives CDR1 SGHNT, CDR2 YENEEA. CDR3 in amino acids: CASSLGLGYEQYF. CDR3 nucleotide sequence: TGTGCCAGCAGCTTAGGCCTAGGCTACGAGCAGTACTTC.

The CDR3 nucleotides are TGCGCCAGCAGCCAAGACGGCAGCGGGGGTCTTTACAATGAGCAGTTCTTC. Translated, it gives CASSQDGSGGLYNEQFF. The J gene is TRBJ2-1, the V gene TRBV4-3, with 8 bases lining up with TRBD2. The CDR3 consists of 17 residues. The V gene end was trimmed by 0 bases and the J gene end by 4 bases; junction bases not matched to a gene: 8. Germline V lookup: CDR1 LGHNA, CDR2 YSLEER.

The chain has TRBV7-2 and TRBJ1-1; D is undetermined. V was cut by 1 base and J by 1 base, with 10 bases left in between. Germline CDR1 reads SGHTA; CDR2 reads FQGNSA. The CDR3 length is 15 residues. The CDR3 DNA is TGTGCCAGCAGCTTAGTGGGCAAGTCGAACACTGAAGCTTTCTTT. It is translated as CASSLVGKSNTEAFF.

This chain links TRBV5-1 with TRBJ2-7, with D possibly TRBD1 on 6 matching bases. Germline V CDR1 and CDR2: SGHRS, YFSETQ. This CDR3 has 15 amino acids. V was cut by 0 bases and J by 7 bases, with 17 bases left in between. The CDR3 sequence is CASSLALVAGEEQYF. The CDR3 region has the DNA TGCGCCAGCAGCTTGGCCCTAGTGGCAGGGGAAGAGCAGTACTTC.

This clone was seen a few times. The rearrangement uses TRBV27 and TRBJ2-7; 13 bases are a match to TRBD2. The CDR3 totals 15 residues. Trimming took 6 bases from V and 5 from J; bases not matched to a gene: 7. CDR1 MNHEY and CDR2 SMNVEV come from the germline V gene (reference sequence). CDR3 loop: CASRQPGTSGDEQYF. In DNA form, the CDR3 reads TGTGCCAGCAGACAACCCGGGACTAGCGGGGACGAGCAGTACTTC.

The chain couples TRBV7-9 to TRBJ1-6; TRBD1 aligns across 7 bases. With 6 bases clipped from V and 7 bases from J, the junction kept 12 bases outside the gene matches. Germline CDR1 and CDR2: SEHNR and FQNEAQ (reference sequence). This CDR3 has 16 residues. The CDR3, as DNA: TGTGCCAGCAGTTCTTTGACAGGGAGTGGAAATTCACCCCTCCACTTT. It translates to CASSSLTGSGNSPLHF.

This clone was picked up a small number of times. The rearrangement links TRBV6-6 to TRBJ1-4; 9 bases match TRBD1. Germline V lookup: CDR1 MNHNY, CDR2 SVGAGI (reference sequence). The CDR3 extends over 15 amino acids. V shed 7 bases, J shed 7 bases, and the junction held 10 bases outside the gene matches. CDR3 sequence reads: CASTRTGGAVEKLFF. The CDR3 DNA reads TGTGCCAGCACCCGCACAGGGGGCGCTGTTGAAAAACTGTTTTTT.

This chain links TRBV5-1 with TRBJ2-7; D unclear. This CDR3 region has 17 residues. Trimming removed 2 bases from V and 3 bases from J, with 21 bases in between. CDR1 and CDR2 from the germline V gene are SGHRS and YFSETQ. CDR3 sequence reads: CASSLRYPVAQSYEQYF. The CDR3 nucleotides read TGCGCCAGCAGCTTACGATACCCAGTTGCTCAAAGCTACGAGCAGTACTTC.

The CDR3 loop is CASSLGLAGGDTQYF. The CDR3 coding sequence is TGTGCCAGCAGTTTAGGCCTAGCGGGGGGAGATACGCAGTATTTT. The chain is built from TRBV27 and TRBJ2-3; 11 bases match TRBD2. V lost 2 bases and J lost 5; bases outside the gene matches: 3. This CDR3 is built from 15 residues. In germline, CDR1 is MNHEY, CDR2 SMNVEV (reference sequence).

This clone was observed once. The chain joins TRBV5-1 to TRBJ1-2; 7 nucleotides agree with TRBD1. V shed 0 bases, J shed 4 bases, and the junction held 3 bases outside the gene matches. Germline-derived CDR1 and CDR2 are SGHRS and YFSETQ. The CDR3 is 14 residues long. This CDR3 is CASSLEGAGYGYTF. The DNA for the CDR3 is TGCGCCAGCAGCTTGGAGGGGGCAGGCTATGGCTACACCTTC.

J is TRBJ1-2 and V is TRBV9; maybe TRBD1 (6 bases). The germline V gene encodes CDR1 SGDLS and CDR2 YYNGEE. Trimming pared 0 bases from V and 4 bases from J, leaving 16 bases between. This CDR3 has 16 residues. The CDR3 DNA sequence: TGTGCCAGCAGCGTAGGAGGGCAAGGCAGGGGCTATGGCTACACCTTC. Encoded protein: CASSVGGQGRGYGYTF.